A selection of T cell receptor beta chains follows, all from one sample in a study of tumor-infiltrating lymphocytes in primary liver carcinoma. TCRdb reprocessed the multiplex PCR reads via MiXCR and lists one record per CDR3 protein. The sample carries 70,000 to 85,000 distinct CDR3 sequences, around 75% recorded once. Specimen: liver tumor tissue from sampling region 4. The receptors were sampled from a woman in her fifties or sixties with primary liver carcinoma and hepatitis B virus infection. Each CDR3 is given with its conserved first and last residue. Each record gives: J gene, V gene, clone size, D gene, CDR3 protein, CDR3 DNA. D genes are given only for firm matches. Only some rows state a clone size, as once, few, many or a class for expanded clones.

TRBJ2-6 TRBV6-2/TRBV6-3 . . CANAPLPPANVQTF TGTGCCAACGCCCCTTTACCTCCGGCCAACGTCCAGACTTTC
TRBJ2-5 TRBV29-1 few . CSVASLEAQYF TGCAGCGTTGCCAGTCTTGAAGCCCAGTACTTC
TRBJ2-3 TRBV6-1 many . CASRNVGDTQYF TGTGCCAGCAGAAACGTGGGGGATACGCAGTATTTT
TRBJ2-7 TRBV6-2/TRBV6-3 . TRBD1 CAGSYPGQGGPSSYEQYF TGTGCCGGCAGTTACCCCGGACAGGGGGGCCCAAGCTCCTACGAGCAGTACTTC
TRBJ2-2 TRBV5-1 . TRBD1 CASSPGVVPGQGAKTGELFF TGCGCCAGCAGCCCGGGGGTCGTTCCAGGACAGGGGGCCAAGACCGGGGAGCTGTTTTTT
TRBJ2-1 TRBV29-1 . . CNIGVGGFSASSYNEQFF TGCAACATTGGGGTGGGAGGTTTCTCTGCAAGCTCCTACAATGAGCAGTTCTTC
TRBJ1-2 TRBV6-5 many TRBD1 CASSPDRGYTF TGTGCCAGCAGCCCGGACAGGGGCTACACCTTC
TRBJ2-7 TRBV11-1 few TRBD1 CASSGTGGAKQYF TGTGCCAGCAGCGGGACAGGGGGCGCCAAGCAGTACTTC
TRBJ2-2 TRBV5-1 . . CASSLGARGNTGELFF TGCGCCAGCAGCTTGGGGGCCAGGGGCAACACCGGGGAGCTGTTTTTT
TRBJ1-5 TRBV6-5 . . CVSSYGPSYQPQHF TGTGTCAGCAGTTACGGGCCCAGCTATCAGCCCCAGCATTTT
TRBJ2-6 TRBV29-1 . . CSVSRDREADLLTF TGTAGCGTTAGCCGAGACAGGGAGGCCGACCTCCTGACTTTC
TRBJ2-5 TRBV12-3/TRBV12-4 many . CASRRTGATQETQYF TGTGCCAGCAGGCGCACGGGAGCTACCCAAGAGACCCAGTACTTC
TRBJ2-3 TRBV6-5 . TRBD2 CASGDGAGDADTQYF TGTGCCAGCGGTGACGGGGCGGGAGACGCAGATACGCAGTATTTT
TRBJ2-1 TRBV29-1 . TRBD2 CIVGTSGINNEQFF TGCATCGTCGGGACTAGCGGGATAAACAATGAGCAATTCTTC
TRBJ2-1 TRBV6-1 . . CASSGPIGTSYNEQFF TGTGCTAGCAGTGGCCCTATCGGGACCTCCTACAATGAGCAGTTCTTC
TRBJ2-1 TRBV12-5 once TRBD2 CASGLNLRGVSRENYNGQFF TGTGCTAGTGGTTTGAATTTGAGGGGAGTTTCGCGGGAGAACTACAATGGGCAGTTCTTC
TRBJ2-1 TRBV7-3 . TRBD2 CASSSTGLAGNNEQFF TGTGCCAGCAGCTCGACGGGACTAGCGGGAAACAATGAGCAGTTCTTC
TRBJ2-3 TRBV11-2 . TRBD2 CASSLDLSGLAGKWMDTQYF TGTGCCAGCAGCTTAGATCTAAGTGGGTTAGCGGGAAAATGGATGGATACGCAGTATTTT
TRBJ2-7 TRBV6-1 many TRBD2 CASSEEGLAVYEQYF TGTGCCAGCAGTGAGGAGGGTCTAGCGGTCTACGAGCAGTACTTC
TRBJ2-2 TRBV5-1 . TRBD1 CVSSALGQSNAGELFF TGCGTCAGCAGCGCCCTGGGACAGTCGAACGCCGGGGAGCTGTTTTTT
TRBJ1-2 TRBV7-9 many TRBD1 CASSSSGGGFYGYTF TGTGCCAGCAGCTCCTCAGGGGGAGGTTTTTATGGCTACACCTTC
TRBJ2-7 TRBV28 . . CASSIWVGSYEQYF TGTGCCAGCAGTATCTGGGTCGGCTCCTACGAGCAGTACTTC
TRBJ1-6 TRBV7-8 . . CASRVRQGPSSHLHF TGTGCCAGCAGGGTTAGGCAGGGTCCGAGTTCACACCTCCACTTT
TRBJ2-3 TRBV12-3/TRBV12-4 . . CASSLDFGSTDMQYF TGTGCCAGTAGTTTAGATTTCGGGAGCACAGATATGCAGTATTTT
TRBJ2-5 TRBV4-1 . TRBD2 CASNPSPGLGGEETQYF TGCGCCAGCAACCCGTCCCCGGGACTAGGGGGGGAAGAGACCCAGTACTTC
TRBJ2-7 TRBV28 once TRBD2 CASSTPLWLAGDDAYEQYF TGTGCCAGTAGTACCCCCCTGTGGCTAGCGGGAGACGACGCCTACGAGCAGTATTTC
TRBJ1-2 TRBV6-5 . . CVSRAQAGYGYTF TGTGTCAGCAGAGCGCAGGCCGGCTATGGCTACACCTTC
TRBJ1-1 TRBV30 . . CVWLILGIEAFF TGTGTCTGGTTAATCCTGGGCATTGAAGCTTTCTTT
TRBJ2-1 TRBV11-2 . . CASSAGTVVYNEQFF TGTGCCAGCAGCGCCGGGACGGTGGTCTACAATGAGCAGTTCTTC
TRBJ2-4 TRBV14 . TRBD1 CASSQEGQGLAKNVQYF TGCGCCAGCAGCCAAGAGGGACAGGGGCTAGCCAAAAACGTTCAGTACTTC
TRBJ2-3 TRBV6-1 . . CANSEAWEYDTQYF TGTGCCAACAGTGAAGCGTGGGAGTATGATACGCAGTATTTT
TRBJ1-1 TRBV11-2 . . CASRPPGGVRTTEAIF TGTGCCAGCAGGCCACCCGGGGGGGTGCGTACCACTGAAGCTATCTTT
TRBJ2-3 TRBV30 . . CAWTPGTDTQYF TGTGCCTGGACCCCAGGCACAGATACGCAGTATTTT
TRBJ2-5 TRBV11-2 . TRBD2 CTSCLSGRKETQYF TGTACCAGCTGCTTAAGCGGGAGGAAAGAGACCCAGTACTTC
TRBJ2-1 TRBV6-5 . . CVSSRSGYNEQLF TGTGTCAGCAGCCGAAGCGGGTACAATGAGCAGTTATTC
TRBJ2-7 TRBV5-6 many TRBD2 CASSSRIAGSYEQYF TGTGCCAGCAGCTCCCGGATAGCGGGCTCCTACGAGCAGTACTTC
TRBJ2-3 TRBV29-1 once . CSVGGEETSTDTQYF TGCAGCGTTGGAGGAGAGGAGACGAGCACAGATACGCAGTATTTT
TRBJ2-3 TRBV10-3 . . CAISAAAATDTQYF TGTGCCATCAGCGCGGCAGCAGCCACAGATACGCAGTATTTT
TRBJ2-1 TRBV6-1 . . CASSLGRALAGQFF TGTGCCAGCAGTTTGGGCAGGGCCTTGGCCGGGCAGTTCTTC
TRBJ1-1 TRBV6-6 few . CANSMTGNTEAFF TGTGCCAACAGCATGACAGGAAACACTGAAGCTTTTTTT
TRBJ2-1 TRBV24-1 . TRBD1 CATSDSNNPTGVDGVEQFF TGTGCCACCAGTGATTCGAATAACCCAACAGGGGTCGATGGCGTTGAGCAGTTCTTC
TRBJ1-2 TRBV12-3/TRBV12-4 . . CPGSLGRQNYAF TGTCCCGGCAGTTTAGGCCGACAGAACTATGCCTTC
TRBJ2-1 TRBV28 . TRBD2 CANSLGLARGNEQFF TGTGCCAACAGCCTAGGACTAGCGAGGGGGAATGAGCAGTTCTTC
TRBJ1-5 TRBV12-3/TRBV12-4 . . CASGLAGRQPQHF TGTGCCAGCGGTTTGGCGGGACGGCAGCCCCAACATTTC
TRBJ2-7 TRBV12-3/TRBV12-4 . . CGSNLAAGSYEQYF TGTGGCAGCAATTTAGCTGCTGGATCCTACGAGCAGTACTTC
TRBJ2-7 TRBV6-6 . . CASSYSEGTYEQYF TGTGCCAGCAGTTACTCAGAAGGGACCTACGAGCAGTACTTC
TRBJ2-2 TRBV29-1 . . CGVALAPAGELFF TGCGGCGTTGCCCTGGCCCCGGCCGGGGAGCTGTTTTTT
TRBJ1-5 TRBV28 . . CGSGGYSNQPQHF TGTGGCAGCGGTGGCTATAGCAATCAGCCCCAGCATTTT